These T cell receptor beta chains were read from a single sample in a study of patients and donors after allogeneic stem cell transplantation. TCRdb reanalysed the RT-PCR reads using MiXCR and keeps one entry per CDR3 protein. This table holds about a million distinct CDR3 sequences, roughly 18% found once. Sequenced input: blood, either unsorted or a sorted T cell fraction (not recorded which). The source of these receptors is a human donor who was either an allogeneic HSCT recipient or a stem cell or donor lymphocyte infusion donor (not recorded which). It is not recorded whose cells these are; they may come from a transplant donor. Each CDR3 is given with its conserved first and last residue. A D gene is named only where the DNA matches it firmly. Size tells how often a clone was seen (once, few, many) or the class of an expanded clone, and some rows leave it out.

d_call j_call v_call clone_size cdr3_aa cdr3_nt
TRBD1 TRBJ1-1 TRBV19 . CASRHGQGRNTEAFF TGTGCCAGTAGACACGGACAGGGAAGGAACACTGAAGCTTTCTTT
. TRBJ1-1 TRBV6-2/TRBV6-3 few CASSYPRTLGNGEAFF TGTGCCAGCAGTTACCCCCGGACCCTTGGCAACGGTGAAGCTTTCTTT
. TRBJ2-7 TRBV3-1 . CASSQDRGLRGYEQYF TGTGCCAGCAGCCAAGATCGAGGCCTCCGGGGGTACGAGCAGTACTTC
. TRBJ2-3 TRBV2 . CASSPLENTQYF TGTGCCAGCAGCCCCCTTGAGAACACGCAGTATTTT
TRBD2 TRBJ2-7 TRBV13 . CASSREGPTYEQYF TGTGCCAGCAGTCGGGAGGGGCCCACCTACGAGCAGTACTTC
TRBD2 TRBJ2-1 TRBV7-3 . CASSFDSTSGYNEQFF TGTGCCAGCAGCTTTGACAGCACTAGCGGATACAATGAGCAGTTCTTC
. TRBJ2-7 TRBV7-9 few CASSLAGGAEQYF TGTGCCAGCAGCTTGGCGGGCGGGGCTGAGCAGTACTTC
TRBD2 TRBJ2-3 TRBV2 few CASSASGVGTDTQYF TGTGCCAGCAGCGCTAGCGGGGTTGGGACAGATACGCAGTATTTT
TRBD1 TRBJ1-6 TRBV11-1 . CASSLRDRGTYNSPLHF TGTGCCAGCAGCTTGCGGGACAGGGGGACCTATAATTCACCCCTCCACTTT
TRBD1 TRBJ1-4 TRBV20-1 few CSSGQGGEKLFF TGCAGTTCCGGACAGGGAGGTGAAAAACTGTTTTTT
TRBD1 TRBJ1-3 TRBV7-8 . CASSLGYRGTGNTIYF TGTGCCAGCAGCTTAGGCTACAGGGGGACTGGAAACACCATATATTTT
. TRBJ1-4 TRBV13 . CASSSRRFGSPNEKLFF TGTGCCAGCAGCTCCCGGCGGTTTGGGAGCCCAAATGAAAAACTGTTTTTT
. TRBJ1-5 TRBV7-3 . CASSLGYKNQPQHF TGTGCCAGCAGCTTAGGCTACAAGAATCAGCCCCAGCATTTT
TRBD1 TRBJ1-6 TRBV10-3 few CAISTGTVGSPLHF TGTGCCATCAGTACCGGGACAGTGGGATCACCCCTCCACTTT
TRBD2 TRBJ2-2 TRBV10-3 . CAISHSGRDTGELFF TGTGCCATCAGCCATAGCGGGAGGGACACCGGGGAGCTGTTTTTT
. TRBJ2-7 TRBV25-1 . CASSERASGGNSYEQYF TGTGCCAGCAGTGAACGTGCGTCTGGGGGAAACTCCTACGAGCAGTACTTC